A single count supports the clone carrying this T cell receptor (beta chain). Its antigen is undetermined. The sample comes from a study of cytomegalovirus exposure and HLA in healthy donors. Notes on the study in general: CMV antigen specificity of a few CMV-associated chains was confirmed in vitro. The study flagged 150 to 200 TCR beta chains as cytomegalovirus-associated.

The primer mix had 60 Vbeta and 13 Jbeta primers. Study processing details: Later reanalysis found around 84 million unique TCR beta chains, about 11 million of them shared. TCRdb's copy holds only in-frame clones and misses some; the assay was immunoSEQ multiplex PCR. For V, J and clone size, that table is used; D and trimming come from the DNA. The sample lists roughly 93,000 clones; over 70% were seen once. The CDR3 contains 14 residues. Trimming removed 5 bases from V and 6 bases from J, with 17 bases in between. Germline V CDR1 and CDR2: KGHSH, LQKENI. Material: PBMCs. The rearrangement links TRBV18 to TRBJ2-7; D is perhaps TRBD1 (6 bases). The TCR sequence derives from a man between 18 and 35 years old in good health and CMV-seropositive. The CDR3 region is CASSSSITGSEQYF. CDR3 DNA sequence: TGTGCCAGCTCAAGTAGCATCACAGGGTCCGAGCAGTACTTC.